Following are 27 T cell receptor beta chains from one sample sequenced in a study of T cells in Graves' hyperthyroidism and ophthalmopathy. TCR beta CDR3 sequences were amplified from RNA transcripts. The HTBI primer set was used in a first-round RT-PCR of the TCR CDR3. TCRdb redid the calling of the multiplex PCR reads with MiXCR, one entry per CDR3 protein. This sample carries about 480,000 distinct CDR3 sequences, roughly 24% of them seen once, and the ten largest clones take 10% to 12%. Input material: blood. Receptors originate from a woman aged 25 to 45 with Graves' ophthalmopathy.

The V and J genes are TRBV5-1 and TRBJ2-2; D call uncertain. V was clipped by 4 bases and J by 3 bases, with 10 bases between them. CDR3 length equals 14 residues. CDR1 is SGHRS and CDR2 is YFSETQ in the germline V gene. CDR3 bases: TGCGCCAGCAGCCCGAACTCGGACACCGGGGAGCTGTTTTTT. It specifies CASSPNSDTGELFF.

This clonotype was seen at least ten times. This chain joins TRBV30 and TRBJ2-5; 7 bases agree with TRBD2. This CDR3 contains 13 residues. Unmatched junction bases numbered 5, after V lost 3 bases and J lost 4 bases. From germline, CDR1 is GTSNPN and CDR2 SVGIG (reference sequence). CDR3 region: CAWRASGGETQYF. The DNA of the CDR3 is TGTGCCTGGAGGGCTAGCGGTGGAGAGACCCAGTACTTC.

This clonotype was observed many times. This chain links TRBV18 with TRBJ2-7, with D possibly being TRBD1 or TRBD2 (5 bases each). Germline CDR1 KGHSH, CDR2 LQKENI. The V and J ends lost 4 bases and 2 bases respectively, with 12 bases between them. The CDR3 is 14 residues long. The CDR3 region is CASSHRDGTYEQYF. CDR3 sequence (DNA): TGTGCCAGCTCACACCGGGACGGTACCTACGAGCAGTACTTC.

Only a few counts were recorded for this clonotype. This rearrangement joins TRBV6-1 to TRBJ1-5, with 8 positions matching TRBD1. With 5 bases clipped from V and 4 bases from J, the junction kept 10 bases outside the gene matches. CDR1 and CDR2 from the germline V gene are MNHNS and SASEGT. The length of the CDR3 is 16 residues. CDR3 amino acids: CASSTLDRAKNQPQHF. The CDR3 nucleotides read TGTGCCAGCAGTACCCTGGACAGGGCGAAAAATCAGCCCCAGCATTTT.

Many counts were recorded for this clonotype. The CDR3 DNA is TGTGCCAGCAGCGTAGGGATGGGTTTGCACGAGCAGTACTTC. This codes for CASSVGMGLHEQYF. This rearrangement joins TRBV9 to TRBJ2-7; D unclear. Trimming shortened V by 0 bases and J by 5 bases, and 12 bases separated the two germline ends. Looked up from germline, CDR1 is SGDLS and CDR2 is YYNGEE. The CDR3 loop spans 14 amino acids. The entire variable domain, with the rest obtained from reference TRBV9 and TRBJ2-7, is as follows: DSGVTQTPKHLITATGQRVTLRCSPRSGDLSVYWYQQSLDQGLQFLIQYYNGEERAKGNILERFSAQQFPDLHSELNLSSLELGDSALYFCASSVGMGLHEQYFGPGTRLTVT.

This clonotype has ten or more counts. This clone may be a read error of a much larger clone one base away. The rearrangement links TRBV6-1 to TRBJ1-2; tentatively, D is TRBD1 (6 bases). Germline V gives CDR1 MNHNS, CDR2 SASEGT. The CDR3 is made up of 13 amino acids. The CDR3 nucleotides read TGTGCCAGCAGTGATACAGGGTCGAGTGGCTACATCTTC. Translated, it gives CASSDTGSSGYIF.

This clonotype was seen at least ten times. The chain carries TRBV9 and TRBJ1-2; 7 bases fit TRBD1. V lost 3 bases and J lost 4; bases outside the gene matches: 3. Germline V gene sequence: CDR1 SGDLS, CDR2 YYNGEE. The CDR3 has 13 residues. CDR3 amino acids: CASSESGGYGYTF. The CDR3 coding sequence is TGTGCCAGCAGCGAATCAGGGGGCTATGGCTACACCTTC. Filled out from reference TRBV9 and TRBJ1-2, the complete variable domain reads DSGVTQTPKHLITATGQRVTLRCSPRSGDLSVYWYQQSLDQGLQFLIQYYNGEERAKGNILERFSAQQFPDLHSELNLSSLELGDSALYFCASSESGGYGYTFGSGTRLTVV.

This clonotype was counted between two and nine times. The chain links TRBV6-5 to TRBJ1-2; D is possibly TRBD1 (5 bases). Trimming took off 0 bases at V and 3 bases at J, with 11 bases between the two ends. This CDR3 has 15 residues. Germline CDR1 reads MNHEY; CDR2 reads SVGAGI. CDR3 loop: CASSYSIPGHYGYTF. CDR3 bases: TGTGCCAGCAGTTACTCGATTCCGGGGCACTATGGCTACACCTTC.

The table lists this clonotype with many counts. The CDR3 DNA sequence: TGTGCCAGCAGTCCTCACACGACACCCTCCTACGAGCAGTACTTC. It encodes CASSPHTTPSYEQYF. The gene calls are TRBV12-3 or TRBV12-4 and TRBJ2-7; no reliable D call. The CDR3 runs 15 residues. Trimming removed 5 bases at V and 0 bases at J, with 14 bases between.

This clonotype was counted at least ten times. This rearrangement joins TRBV7-6 to TRBJ1-1; 7 nucleotides line up with TRBD1. From germline, CDR1 is SGHVS and CDR2 FNYEAQ. CDR3 length equals 13 residues. V gave up 5 bases and J gave up 4 bases; unmatched junction bases: 4. CDR3 sequence: CASSRDRATEAFF. The DNA for the CDR3 is TGTGCCAGCAGCCGAGACAGGGCCACTGAAGCTTTCTTT.

The rearrangement uses TRBV6-5 and TRBJ1-1, with D maybe TRBD1 (5 bases). The CDR3 covers 16 residues. The germline gives CDR1 MNHEY, CDR2 SVGAGI. Trimming stripped 2 bases from V and 1 base from J, with 14 bases between. As DNA, the CDR3 is TGTGCCAGCAGTTACGGGGGGACCGAGGGGAACACTGAAGCTTTCTTT. This translates into CASSYGGTEGNTEAFF.

In this sample, this clonotype turned up many times. The rearrangement joins TRBV2 to TRBJ1-5; D uncertain. The germline CDR1 and CDR2 sequences are SNHLY and FYNNEI. Trimming left V 3 bases short and J 5 bases short, with 8 bases between. The CDR3 is 13 residues long. The CDR3 DNA reads as TGTGCCAGCAGTGAGGGGAACCATCAGCCCCAGCATTTT. Its translation: CASSEGNHQPQHF.

This clonotype was counted many times. The chain combines TRBV10-1 with TRBJ1-1; D is unclear. The germline V gene has CDR1 WNHNN and CDR2 SYGVQD (reference sequence). CDR3 length: 12 residues. V was trimmed by 3 bases and J by 3 bases, leaving 5 bases between them. CDR3 in amino acids: CASSDSYTEAFF. CDR3 nucleotides: TGCGCCAGCAGTGACAGTTACACTGAAGCTTTCTTT.

This clonotype was seen a handful of times. It is likely a read error, because the conserved phenylalanine at the end of the CDR3 is missing. The V call is TRBV15, the J call TRBJ2-5; 10 bases line up with TRBD2. V lost 0 bases, J lost 0 bases, and 10 bases stayed unmatched. This CDR3 comprises 19 residues. Germline CDR1 and CDR2: LNHNV and YYDKDF (reference sequence). The CDR3 DNA is TGTGCCACCAGCAGAGATACTAGCGGGGCAATTGGGTACCAAGAGACCCAGTACCTC. It is translated as CATSRDTSGAIGYQETQYL.

For this clonotype: One base away lies a much larger clone, so this may be a sequencing read error. Since the CDR3 does not end with the conserved phenylalanine or tryptophan, this likely comes from a read error. This rearrangement joins TRBV7-8 to TRBJ1-1; weak D call: TRBD1 (6 bases). In germline, CDR1 is SGHVS, CDR2 FQNEAQ. Trimming removed 3 bases from V and 6 bases from J, with 11 bases in between. There are 13 residues in the CDR3. This CDR3 reads CASSFSAGAEAFL. The CDR3 DNA sequence: TGTGCCAGCAGCTTTAGCGCAGGGGCTGAAGCTTTCTTG.

The chain uses TRBV6-2 or TRBV6-3 and TRBJ2-2; D uncertain. Trimming removed 2 bases at V and 4 bases at J, with 5 bases between. The CDR3 has 13 residues. CDR1 and CDR2 (germline): MNHEY, SVGEGT. The CDR3 nucleotides are TGTGCCAGCAGTTACCGCTTCACCGGGGAGCTGTTTTTT. It specifies CASSYRFTGELFF.

With regard to this clonotype: A junction boundary mismatches the germline segment, possibly from a read error. The chain couples TRBV30 to TRBJ2-5; 11 bases are shared with TRBD1. The length of the CDR3 is 16 residues. Germline V CDR1 and CDR2: GTSNPN, SVGIG (reference sequence). The CDR3, as DNA: TGTGCCCGGAGTTCCGGGACAGGGGGTTTTCGAGAGACCCAGTACTTC. Protein product: CARSSGTGGFRETQYF.

This clonotype is deemed medium-sized. The chain uses TRBV27 and TRBJ2-7; possible D gene TRBD1, 6 bases. This CDR3 is built from 14 residues. In germline, CDR1 is MNHEY, CDR2 SMNVEV (reference sequence). Deletions cut 6 bases from V and 4 bases from J, with 16 bases between. In DNA form, the CDR3 reads TGTGCCAGCAGCACTATGGACAGATTATACGAGCAGTACTTC. It codes for CASSTMDRLYEQYF.

This clonotype came up many times. The chain couples TRBV7-2 to TRBJ2-6, with D tentatively TRBD1 (6 bases). V was cut by 5 bases and J by 4 bases, with 9 bases left in between. The CDR3 runs 14 residues. Looked up from germline, CDR1 is SGHTA and CDR2 is FQGNSA. CDR3 amino acids: CASSPGVGANVLTF. CDR3 coding DNA: TGTGCCAGCAGCCCAGGGGTCGGGGCCAACGTCCTGACTTTC. The whole variable domain, filled in from reference TRBV7-2 and TRBJ2-6, reads GAGVSQSPSNKVTEKGKDVELRCDPISGHTALYWYRQSLGQGLEFLIYFQGNSAPDKSGLPSDRFSAERTGGSVSTLTIQRTQQEDSAVYLCASSPGVGANVLTFGAGSRLTVL.

This clonotype has just a few counts. A read error is possible here, since a much larger clone lies one base away. This likely comes from a read error, as the CDR3 has no conserved phenylalanine or tryptophan at its end. The V gene is TRBV12-3 or TRBV12-4, the J gene TRBJ2-5; the D call may be TRBD1 or TRBD2 (5 bases each). Between the trimmed V and J ends, which lost 6 bases and 0 bases, there was a span of 8 bases. CDR3 length: 13 amino acids. The CDR3 DNA reads TGTGCCAGCAGGGGGGTGTACCAAGAGACCCAGTACCTC. It specifies CASRGVYQETQYL.

The chain joins TRBV15 to TRBJ2-7; maybe TRBD1 (6 bases). V lost 3 bases and J lost 2, with 17 bases in between. The germline gives CDR1 LNHNV, CDR2 YYDKDF (reference sequence). This CDR3 spans 16 amino acids. The CDR3 here is CATSSFEQGPPYEQYF. The CDR3 DNA is TGTGCCACCAGCAGCTTTGAACAGGGCCCACCCTACGAGCAGTACTTC.

This clonotype has at least ten counts. The V and J genes are TRBV6-5 and TRBJ1-2; D gene uncertain. CDR3 length: 13 amino acids. Germline CDR1 is MNHEY and CDR2 is SVGAGI. The V and J ends lost 6 bases and 8 bases respectively, with 16 bases between them. CDR3 in DNA: TGTGCCAGCAGACTACCGGGAGGCCCCGGCTACACCTTC. This translates into CASRLPGGPGYTF.

The chain is built from TRBV29-1 and TRBJ2-7; tentatively, D is TRBD2 (6 bases). Germline values: CDR1 SQVTM, CDR2 ANQGSEA. Trimming removed 7 bases from V and 0 bases from J, with 13 bases in between. This CDR3 region has 13 residues. CDR3 nucleotides: TGCAGCGGGGGTGGAGGGAGCTCCTACGAGCAGTACGTC. Protein product: CSGGGGSSYEQYV.

This clonotype was detected ten times or more. The genes are TRBV24-1 and TRBJ2-2; 9 bases agree with TRBD1. V lost 4 bases, J lost 1 base, and 3 bases stayed unmatched. Per the germline V gene, CDR1 is KGHDR and CDR2 is SFDVKD. This CDR3 is 16 amino acids long. The CDR3 DNA is TGTGCCACCAGTGACACAGGGGGCGGGAACACCGGGGAGCTGTTTTTT. It specifies CATSDTGGGNTGELFF.

The sample holds a few counts of this clonotype. The rearrangement uses TRBV3-1 and TRBJ1-2, with a tentative D call TRBD1 (5 bases). Germline loops: CDR1 LGHDT, CDR2 YNNKEL (reference sequence). Trimming took 1 base from V and 1 from J, leaving 7 bases between them. This CDR3 contains 14 residues. The CDR3 coding sequence is TGTGCCAGCAGCCAAGGGGGCATTAACTATGGCTACACCTTC. Translation gives CASSQGGINYGYTF. The whole variable domain, remainder taken from reference TRBV3-1 and TRBJ1-2, is DTAVSQTPKYLVTQMGNDKSIKCEQNLGHDTMYWYKQDSKKFLKIMFSYNNKELIINETVPNRFSPKSPDKAHLNLHINSLELGDSAVYFCASSQGGINYGYTFGSGTRLTVV.

This clonotype came up many times. This rearrangement joins TRBV27 to TRBJ1-2; 8 bases align to TRBD1. Germline loops: CDR1 MNHEY, CDR2 SMNVEV (reference sequence). V lost 5 bases and J lost 4; bases outside the gene matches: 6. The CDR3 covers 14 residues. CDR3 loop: CASSDRGKIYGYTF. CDR3 DNA sequence: TGTGCCAGCAGTGACAGGGGAAAGATCTATGGCTACACCTTC.

This clonotype turned up a few times. At one end, the junction sequence differs from germline, possibly due to a read error. The gene calls are TRBV5-5 and TRBJ2-7, with no clear D. The CDR3 runs to 13 residues. Germline CDR1 is SGHKS and CDR2 is YYEKEE (reference sequence). In nucleotides, the CDR3 is TGTGCCAGCAGCTTTGGCACCTCCTACGAGCAGCACTTC. Translated: CASSFGTSYEQHF.